These T cell receptor beta chains were read from a single sample in a study of blood T cell repertoires in COVID-19. Measured with immunoSEQ multiplex PCR; TCRdb has only the in-frame clones, and not every one. This table has 150,000 to 200,000 clones, around 77% appearing once. Material: peripheral blood. The receptors were sampled from a man in his sixties with active or convalescent COVID-19. The CDR3 runs from the conserved cysteine through the conserved F or W. A D gene is named only where the DNA matches it firmly. Clone size is given for some rows only: seen once, a few or many times, or a class if the clone is expanded.

few | TRBJ2-7 | TRBV19 | . | TGTGCCAGTAGTATTCGTGGGAGTGGGTCCTACGAGCAGTACTTC | CASSIRGSGSYEQYF
. | TRBJ1-1 | TRBV9 | . | TGTGCCAGCAGCGTAGCACCTAGGACTGAAGCTTTCTTT | CASSVAPRTEAFF
. | TRBJ2-3 | TRBV3-1/TRBV3-2 | TRBD2 | TGTGCCAGCAGCCATCTTTCGGGAGGAGATACGCAGTATTTT | CASSHLSGGDTQYF
. | TRBJ2-1 | TRBV5-1 | . | TGCGCCAGCAGCTTGGCCGGGGGCAATGAGCAGTTCTTC | CASSLAGGNEQFF
once | TRBJ2-6 | TRBV2 | TRBD1 | TGTGCCAGCAGCCGAACGGGACAGAGATCCTCTGGGGCCAACGTCCTGACTTTC | CASSRTGQRSSGANVLTF
. | TRBJ2-2 | TRBV4-1 | TRBD2 | TGCGCCAGCAGCTACCCTAGCGGGAGGGCCAACACCGGGGAGCTGTTTTTT | CASSYPSGRANTGELFF
. | TRBJ1-3 | TRBV29-1 | . | TGCAGCGCCCGCTCTGGAAACACCATATATTTT | CSARSGNTIYF
. | TRBJ2-1 | TRBV2 | TRBD2 | TGTGCCAGCAGTACTAGCGGGAGTAGATACAATGAGCAGTTCTTC | CASSTSGSRYNEQFF
. | TRBJ2-1 | TRBV29-1 | . | TGCAGCGTTGGGTCCGGAGGAACGGTGTACAATGAGCAGTTCTTC | CSVGSGGTVYNEQFF
few | TRBJ2-2 | TRBV4-1 | TRBD1 | TGCGCCAGCAGCCAAGGAGGCAGGGGGCAGGACACCGGGGAGCTGTTTTTT | CASSQGGRGQDTGELFF
. | TRBJ1-2 | TRBV7-2 | TRBD1 | TGTGCCAGCAGCTCCGGGACAGGCAATAACTATGGCTACACCTTC | CASSSGTGNNYGYTF
. | TRBJ2-5 | TRBV6-5 | . | TGTGCCAGCAGTTACTCGAGGCAGGGGTGGGAGACCCAGTACTTC | CASSYSRQGWETQYF
. | TRBJ2-7 | TRBV30 | . | TGTGCCTGGAAGAACAGGGTTGAGCAGTACTTC | CAWKNRVEQYF
. | TRBJ2-3 | TRBV30 | TRBD2 | TGTGCCTGGAGTGGGACGGGAGGCCCAGATACGCAGTATTTT | CAWSGTGGPDTQYF
. | TRBJ2-7 | TRBV5-1 | TRBD2 | TGCGCCAGCAGCCTCGGACTAGCGGGTATCGAGCAGTACTTC | CASSLGLAGIEQYF
. | TRBJ2-7 | TRBV6-6 | TRBD1 | TGTGCCAGCAGTCAGGGACAGGGGGGAGGCGAGCAGTACTTC | CASSQGQGGGEQYF
. | TRBJ1-1 | TRBV7-9 | TRBD1 | TGTGCCAGCAGCTTAAGTCGACAGGGGGCGACTGAAGCTTTCTTT | CASSLSRQGATEAFF
. | TRBJ2-5 | TRBV28 | . | TGTGCCAGCAGGCGCCAAGAGACCCAGTACTTC | CASRRQETQYF
. | TRBJ2-3 | TRBV7-3 | TRBD1 | TGTGCCAGCAGCTTTGACAGGGGCACAGATACGCAGTATTTT | CASSFDRGTDTQYF
few | TRBJ2-1 | TRBV6-2/TRBV6-3 | . | TGTGCCAGCAGTTACGTCGGGGTAGGGTGGGACAATGAGCAGTTCTTC | CASSYVGVGWDNEQFF
. | TRBJ2-7 | TRBV18 | TRBD2 | TGTGCCAGCTCAGCGGCCGGGACTAGCGGTTACTACGAGCAGTACTTC | CASSAAGTSGYYEQYF
. | TRBJ2-4 | TRBV28 | . | TGTGCCATAGGCGGGCCAGTAAACATTCAGTACTTC | CAIGGPVNIQYF
few | TRBJ2-5 | TRBV7-9 | TRBD2 | TGTGCCAGCAGCTTACCCCGTGGACTAGCGGGAGAACAAGAGACCCAGTACTTC | CASSLPRGLAGEQETQYF
. | TRBJ2-1 | TRBV9 | . | TGTGCCAGCAGCGTAGCCATTAGCTCCTACAATGAGCAGTTCTTC | CASSVAISSYNEQFF
. | TRBJ1-2 | TRBV28 | TRBD1 | TGTGCCAGCAGTCCAAAGGGACAGGGGAAATGGTATGGCTACACCTTC | CASSPKGQGKWYGYTF
. | TRBJ2-3 | TRBV7-2 | TRBD2 | TGTGCCAGCAGCTCCCTTTCCGGGCGGGGGGCAGCGCAGTATTTT | CASSSLSGRGAAQYF
. | TRBJ2-7 | TRBV19 | . | TGTGCCAGTAGTGTCGGACTGGACTCCTACGAGCAGTACTTC | CASSVGLDSYEQYF
. | TRBJ2-5 | TRBV28 | . | TGTGCCAGCAGTTTAGGGGGGGCTGAAGAGACCCAGTACTTC | CASSLGGAEETQYF
. | TRBJ2-2 | TRBV30 | . | TGTGCCTGGAGTCTAAATCCCGGGGAGCTGTTTTTT | CAWSLNPGELFF
. | TRBJ2-5 | TRBV6-1 | TRBD2 | TGTGCCAGCAGTGAAGCGGGGGCGGGAGGAGGGACCCAGTACTTC | CASSEAGAGGGTQYF
few | TRBJ1-5 | TRBV18 | . | TGTGCCAGCTCTCGTGCGGGGCAGGGTACGGGCAATCAGCCCCAGCATTTT | CASSRAGQGTGNQPQHF
. | TRBJ2-7 | TRBV29-1 | . | TGCAGCGTTGACTCGGGGGGCGACGAGCAGTACTTC | CSVDSGGDEQYF
. | TRBJ1-6 | TRBV30 | . | TGTGCCTGGAGGAGGGCTGTGGGGGCCTCACCCCTCCACTTT | CAWRRAVGASPLHF
. | TRBJ1-1 | TRBV6-6 | . | TGTGCCAGCAGTTACGGCGGGACTGAAGCTTTCTTT | CASSYGGTEAFF
. | TRBJ2-3 | TRBV4-3 | TRBD1 | TGCGCCAGCAGCCAAGACCGACAGGGGGCGTTTACAGATACGCAGTATTTT | CASSQDRQGAFTDTQYF
. | TRBJ2-3 | TRBV18 | . | TGTGCCAGCTCAGCGAGGGGGGGCACTAGCACAGATACGCAGTATTTT | CASSARGGTSTDTQYF
few | TRBJ1-1 | TRBV10-3 | . | TGTGCCAGCAAGGCAGGGGAGAGGACTGAAGCTTTCTTT | CASKAGERTEAFF
. | TRBJ2-5 | TRBV28 | . | TGTGCCAGCAGTCTAGACAGGTTCCAAGAGACCCAGTACTTC | CASSLDRFQETQYF
. | TRBJ2-7 | TRBV5-3 | . | TGTGCCAGAAGCTTGGATGGGGGACTCCCTTGCTTGGAGCAGTACTTC | CARSLDGGLPCLEQYF
. | TRBJ2-4 | TRBV15 | TRBD2 | TGTGCCACCAGCAGCTCCCCTAGCGGGAGGGCCAGCATTCAGTACTTC | CATSSSPSGRASIQYF
. | TRBJ1-2 | TRBV7-2 | . | TGTGCCAGCAGCCGCTCGTCGGGTTATGGCTACACCTTC | CASSRSSGYGYTF
. | TRBJ1-6 | TRBV18 | TRBD1 | TGTGCCAGCTCACCCGACAGGGCCTCATCACCCCTCCACTTT | CASSPDRASSPLHF
. | TRBJ2-5 | TRBV7-2 | TRBD1 | TGTGCCAGCAGCGTAAACAGGGGAGAGACCCAGTACTTC | CASSVNRGETQYF
. | TRBJ2-1 | TRBV30 | . | TGTGCCTGGAGTGTAGGCGGGGCAACCTACAATGAGCAGTTCTTC | CAWSVGGATYNEQFF
. | TRBJ2-4 | TRBV11-1 | TRBD1 | TGTGCCAGCAGCCAATTCCGGGACAGGGTGAGGGACATTCAGTACTTC | CASSQFRDRVRDIQYF
. | TRBJ2-3 | TRBV27 | TRBD1 | TGTGCCAGCAGTTTGACAGGGAGCACAGATACGCAGTATTTT | CASSLTGSTDTQYF
. | TRBJ2-1 | TRBV19 | TRBD2 | TGTGCCAGTAGTATAGATCCCCCGACCGGGACTAGCGGCAATGAGCAGTTCTTC | CASSIDPPTGTSGNEQFF
. | TRBJ1-5 | TRBV18 | TRBD1 | TGTGCCAGCTCACCATTGGGGCAGGGGGAGAATCAGCCCCAGCATTTT | CASSPLGQGENQPQHF
. | TRBJ2-7 | TRBV19 | TRBD1 | TGTGCCAGTAGTCCACCGGGACAGGCCCACGAGCAGTACTTC | CASSPPGQAHEQYF
. | TRBJ1-2 | TRBV19 | . | TGTGCCAGTAGTATATCCCCCGGCGGAGCGAATAACTATGGCTACACCTTC | CASSISPGGANNYGYTF
. | TRBJ1-5 | TRBV4-2 | . | TGTGCCAGCAGCCAAGTCCCAGGGAGCAATCAGCCCCAGCATTTT | CASSQVPGSNQPQHF
. | TRBJ2-5 | TRBV10-3 | TRBD2 | TGTGCCATCAGTGAGAGACTAGCGGGAATGGAGACCCAGTACTTC | CAISERLAGMETQYF
. | TRBJ2-1 | TRBV6-4 | . | TGTGCCAGCAGTGACTCGATAGCAGGGGAGCAGTTCTTC | CASSDSIAGEQFF
. | TRBJ2-2 | TRBV28 | . | TGTGCCAGCAGCAGAGGGGGTAGCACCGGGGAGCTGTTTTTT | CASSRGGSTGELFF
. | TRBJ2-1 | TRBV7-2 | . | TGTGCCAGCAGCCCAGAGGGCGGGTCCATCTACAATGAGCAGTTCTTC | CASSPEGGSIYNEQFF
. | TRBJ2-1 | TRBV7-9 | . | TGTGCCAGCAGCTTAGGAGCTCGCGATGAGCAGTTCTTC | CASSLGARDEQFF
. | TRBJ2-1 | TRBV7-2 | . | TGTGCCAGCAGCGCCACGGGGTTCTCAGAGAATGAGCAGTTCTTC | CASSATGFSENEQFF
. | TRBJ1-4 | TRBV7-6 | . | TGTGCCAGCAGCTTAACCCCGACAAGGGGGGAAAAACTGTTTTTT | CASSLTPTRGEKLFF
many | TRBJ2-3 | TRBV27 | . | TGTGCCAGCAGTTTATACGCAGGGGTGACAGATACGCAGTATTTT | CASSLYAGVTDTQYF
. | TRBJ2-7 | TRBV30 | . | TGTGCCTGCCTACGGAGGGGGGGGGTCACCTACGAGCAGTACTTC | CACLRRGGVTYEQYF